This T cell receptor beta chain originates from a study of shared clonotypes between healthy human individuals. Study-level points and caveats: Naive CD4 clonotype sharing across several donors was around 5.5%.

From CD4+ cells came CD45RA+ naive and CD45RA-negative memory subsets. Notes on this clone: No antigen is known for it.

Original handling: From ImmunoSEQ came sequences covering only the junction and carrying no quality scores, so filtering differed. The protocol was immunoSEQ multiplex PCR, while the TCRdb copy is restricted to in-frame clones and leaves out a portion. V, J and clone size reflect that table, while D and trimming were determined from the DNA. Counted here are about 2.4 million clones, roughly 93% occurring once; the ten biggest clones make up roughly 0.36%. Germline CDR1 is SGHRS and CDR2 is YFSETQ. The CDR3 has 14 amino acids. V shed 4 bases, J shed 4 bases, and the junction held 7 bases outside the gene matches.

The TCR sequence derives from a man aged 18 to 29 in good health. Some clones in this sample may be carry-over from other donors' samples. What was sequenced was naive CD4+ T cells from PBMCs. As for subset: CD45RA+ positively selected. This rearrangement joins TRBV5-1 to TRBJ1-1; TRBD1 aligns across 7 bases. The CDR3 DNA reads TGCGCCAGCAGCGATAGGGGACAGATCACTGAAGCTTTCTTT. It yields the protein CASSDRGQITEAFF.